The source of this TCR beta chain is a study of cytomegalovirus exposure and HLA in healthy donors. This clone was recorded only once. Its specificity is unknown. The CDR3 covers 16 residues. With 6 bases clipped from V and 7 bases from J, the junction kept 15 bases outside the gene matches. Germline CDR1 and CDR2: MNHNY and SVGAGI (reference sequence). Points from the study as a whole: Reports state that TCR beta sequences accurately predicted most subjects' HLA-A and HLA-B alleles.

It was with 60 Vbeta and 13 Jbeta primers that the PCR ran. Profiled with immunoSEQ multiplex PCR; TCRdb holds only in-frame clones, not every one. The sample lists 140,000 to 150,000 clones, 60% to 80% seen once, with around 7.1% in the top ten. The sample was PBMCs. The V and J genes are TRBV6-6 and TRBJ1-2; 9 nucleotides align to TRBD1. The receptor comes from a woman in her thirties or forties in good health and CMV-seropositive. The DNA of the CDR3 is TGTGCCAGCAGCCACCGGGACAGGGCCGTAAGTGGTGGCTACACCTTC. It is translated as CASSHRDRAVSGGYTF.